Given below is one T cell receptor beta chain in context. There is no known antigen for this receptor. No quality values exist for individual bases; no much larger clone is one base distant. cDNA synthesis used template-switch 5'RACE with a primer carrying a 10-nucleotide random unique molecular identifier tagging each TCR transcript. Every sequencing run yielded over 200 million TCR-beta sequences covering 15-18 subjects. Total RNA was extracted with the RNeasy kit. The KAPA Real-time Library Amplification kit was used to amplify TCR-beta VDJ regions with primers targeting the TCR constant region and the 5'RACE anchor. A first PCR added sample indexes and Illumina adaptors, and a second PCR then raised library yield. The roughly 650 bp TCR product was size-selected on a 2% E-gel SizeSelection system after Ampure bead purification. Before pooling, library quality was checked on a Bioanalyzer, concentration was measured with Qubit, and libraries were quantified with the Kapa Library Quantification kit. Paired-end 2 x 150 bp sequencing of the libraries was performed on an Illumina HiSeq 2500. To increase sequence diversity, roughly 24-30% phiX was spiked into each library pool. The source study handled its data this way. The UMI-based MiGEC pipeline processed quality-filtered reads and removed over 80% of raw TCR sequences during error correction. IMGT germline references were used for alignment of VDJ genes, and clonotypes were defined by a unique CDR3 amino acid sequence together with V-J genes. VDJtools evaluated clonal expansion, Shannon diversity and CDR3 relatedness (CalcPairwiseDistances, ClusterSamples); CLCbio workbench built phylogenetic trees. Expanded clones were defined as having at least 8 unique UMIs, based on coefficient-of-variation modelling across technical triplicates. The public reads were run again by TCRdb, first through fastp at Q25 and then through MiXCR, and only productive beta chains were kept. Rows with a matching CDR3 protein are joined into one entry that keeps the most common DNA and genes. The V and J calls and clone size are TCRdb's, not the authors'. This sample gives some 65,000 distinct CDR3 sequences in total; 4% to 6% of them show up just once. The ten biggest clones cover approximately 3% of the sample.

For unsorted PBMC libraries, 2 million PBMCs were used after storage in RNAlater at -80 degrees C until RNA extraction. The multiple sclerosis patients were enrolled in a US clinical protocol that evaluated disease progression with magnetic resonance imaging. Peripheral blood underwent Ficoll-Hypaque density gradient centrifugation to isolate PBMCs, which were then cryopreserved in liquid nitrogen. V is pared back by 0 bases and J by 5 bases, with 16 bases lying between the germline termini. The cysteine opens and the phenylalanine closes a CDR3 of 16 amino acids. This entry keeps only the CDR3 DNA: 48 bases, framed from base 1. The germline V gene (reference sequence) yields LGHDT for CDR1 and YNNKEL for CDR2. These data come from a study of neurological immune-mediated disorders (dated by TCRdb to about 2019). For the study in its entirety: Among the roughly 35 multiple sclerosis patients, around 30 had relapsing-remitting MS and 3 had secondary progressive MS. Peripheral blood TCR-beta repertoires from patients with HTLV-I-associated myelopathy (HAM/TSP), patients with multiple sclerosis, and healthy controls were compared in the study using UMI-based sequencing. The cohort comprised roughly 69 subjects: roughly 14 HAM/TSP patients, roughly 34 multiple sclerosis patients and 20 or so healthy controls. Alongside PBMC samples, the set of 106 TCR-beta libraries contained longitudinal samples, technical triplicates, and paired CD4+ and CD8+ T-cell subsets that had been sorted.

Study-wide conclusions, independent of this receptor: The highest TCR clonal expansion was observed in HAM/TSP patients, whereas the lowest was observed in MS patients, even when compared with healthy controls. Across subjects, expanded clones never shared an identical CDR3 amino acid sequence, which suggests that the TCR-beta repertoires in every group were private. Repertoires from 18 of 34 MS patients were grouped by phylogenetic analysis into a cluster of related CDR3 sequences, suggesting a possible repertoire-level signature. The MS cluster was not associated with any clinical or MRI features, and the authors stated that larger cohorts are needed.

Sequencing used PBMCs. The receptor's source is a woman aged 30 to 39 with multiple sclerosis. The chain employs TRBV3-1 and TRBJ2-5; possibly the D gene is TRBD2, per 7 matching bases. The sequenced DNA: TGTGCCAGCAGCCAAGATTTTTTTGCGGGGGCGGAGACCCAGTACTTC. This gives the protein CASSQDFFAGAETQYF.